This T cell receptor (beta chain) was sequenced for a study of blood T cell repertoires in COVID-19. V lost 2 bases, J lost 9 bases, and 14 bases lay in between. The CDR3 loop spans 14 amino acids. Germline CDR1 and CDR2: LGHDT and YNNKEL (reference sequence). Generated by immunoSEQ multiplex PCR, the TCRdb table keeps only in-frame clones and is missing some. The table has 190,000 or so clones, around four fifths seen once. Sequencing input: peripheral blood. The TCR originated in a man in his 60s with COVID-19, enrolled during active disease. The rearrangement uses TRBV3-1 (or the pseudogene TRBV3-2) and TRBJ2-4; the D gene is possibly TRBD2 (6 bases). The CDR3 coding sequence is TGTGCCAGCAGCCAAAATGGGGGGTACGGCATTCAGTACTTC. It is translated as CASSQNGGYGIQYF.